This T cell receptor (beta chain) was found in a study of shared clonotypes between healthy human individuals. Generated by immunoSEQ multiplex PCR, the TCRdb table keeps only in-frame clones and is missing some. Seen here are roughly 500,000 clones, 75% to 85% observed once, and the top ten hold roughly 13%. Germline V gene data show CDR1 as MNHNS and CDR2 as SASEGT. The V end was cut by 6 bases, the J end by 2 bases, with 14 bases between. The CDR3 consists of 15 residues. The specimen was PBMCs. This clonotype originated in a woman in her thirties or forties in good health. Some clones in this sample may be carry-over from other donors' samples. The chain uses TRBV6-1 and TRBJ2-1, with a possible D match to TRBD2 (6 bases). CDR3 coding DNA: TGTGCCAGCAGGGGGCCGGGACTGGCCTACAATGAGCAGTTCTTC. Translating gives CASRGPGLAYNEQFF.